This T cell receptor (beta chain) appears in the sequencing data of a study of T cells in Graves' hyperthyroidism and ophthalmopathy. V lost 0 bases and J lost 3; bases outside the gene matches: 3. The V gene's germline CDR1 is MNHNY and CDR2 SVGAGI (reference sequence). The CDR3 runs 16 residues. A word on this clonotype: Its antigen is unidentified.

General observations from the study: Blood held most thyroid clonotypes expanded above 0.001 frequency. The model made its ophthalmopathy prediction, and onset followed a median around 6.5 months later.

Authors of the study amplified TCR beta CDR3 regions from RNA transcripts. Carried out on the TCR CDR3, a first-round RT-PCR used the HTBI primer set. TCRdb re-called the multiplex PCR reads with MiXCR, one entry per CDR3 protein. The sample shows a few hundred thousand distinct CDR3 sequences, about 17% of them seen only once. Graves' hyperthyroidism showing no ophthalmopathy progression within 18 months was considered stable. Fresh 10 ml peripheral blood yielded PBMCs. The gene calls are TRBV6-6 and TRBJ1-1, with 11 nucleotides matching TRBD1. This receptor was identified in a middle-aged man with Graves' hyperthyroidism. The material sequenced was blood. The DNA of the CDR3 is TGTGCCAGCAGTTACTCCCGGGACAGGGGGGACACTGAAGCTTTCTTT. The encoded protein is CASSYSRDRGDTEAFF.